In its sample, the clone carrying this T cell receptor (beta chain) was seen once. Control samples came 1 year after myeloablative marrow transplants with methotrexate plus calcineurin inhibitor. Germline V gene data show CDR1 as SQVTM and CDR2 as ANQGSEA. The germline V and J ends were trimmed by 2 bases and 0 bases, with 5 bases remaining between them. The CDR3 is made up of 13 amino acids. Clones were sequenced by immunoSEQ multiplex PCR, and TCRdb holds only the in-frame ones, with some missing. Among roughly 17,000 clones listed, roughly 85% were seen once. The data belong to a study of T cells after posttransplantation cyclophosphamide.

The chain couples TRBV29-1 to TRBJ2-1, with D hard to call. The sample here was PBMCs, taken after allogeneic stem cell transplant with calcineurin inhibitor and methotrexate. The TCR was taken from a female patient between 18 and 35 years old who received an allogeneic stem cell transplant from an unrelated donor, was CMV-positive, and had acute and chronic GVHD. Some T cells may arise from the graft donor. CDR3 coding DNA: TGCAGCGTTGAACTAGTCTCCTACAATGAGCAGTTCTTC. Its translation: CSVELVSYNEQFF.